These T cell receptor beta chains were read from a single sample in a study of cytomegalovirus exposure and HLA in healthy donors. Profiling relied on immunoSEQ multiplex PCR, and the TCRdb table lists in-frame clones only, not all of them. This sample has under 200,000 clones, with 65% to 85% found just once. The sequencing input was PBMCs. The receptors were sampled from a man aged 50 or older in good health and CMV-seropositive. Both conserved end residues are part of each CDR3.

v_gene: TRBV7-8
j_gene: TRBJ1-1
CDR3aa: CASSPGGTEAFF

v_gene: TRBV4-1
j_gene: TRBJ2-2
CDR3aa: CASSHMGAAIGELFF

v_gene: TRBV5-6
j_gene: TRBJ2-7
CDR3aa: CASSLGSYYEQYF

v_gene: TRBV6-1
j_gene: TRBJ2-7
CDR3aa: CASREGWTGAYEQYF

v_gene: TRBV20-1
j_gene: TRBJ2-7
CDR3aa: CSARPDRGQYF

v_gene: TRBV5-1
j_gene: TRBJ2-5
CDR3aa: CASSLGVAGEGEAQYF

v_gene: TRBV6-6
j_gene: TRBJ2-7
CDR3aa: CASRNWRTGPSYEQYF

v_gene: TRBV4-2
j_gene: TRBJ1-5
CDR3aa: CASSQGSQPQHF

v_gene: TRBV6-5
j_gene: TRBJ2-7
CDR3aa: CASSKDRGHNEQYF

v_gene: TRBV5-5
j_gene: TRBJ2-7
CDR3aa: CASSSPGTGAGEQYF

v_gene: TRBV6-6
j_gene: TRBJ1-5
CDR3aa: CASSYSPRDNQPQHF

v_gene: TRBV29-1
j_gene: TRBJ1-1
CDR3aa: CSVGQGDYTEAFF

v_gene: TRBV7-6
j_gene: TRBJ2-3
CDR3aa: CASSTRGSTDTQYF

v_gene: TRBV6-4
j_gene: TRBJ2-3
CDR3aa: CASSALPSNADTQYF

v_gene: TRBV7-3
j_gene: TRBJ2-5
CDR3aa: CASSSSGTGQETQYF

v_gene: TRBV5-4
j_gene: TRBJ2-1
CDR3aa: CASSRAGTGDHNEQFF

v_gene: TRBV9
j_gene: TRBJ2-2
CDR3aa: CASSVRAGTGELFF

v_gene: TRBV30
j_gene: TRBJ1-5
CDR3aa: CAWSQDSNQPQHF

v_gene: TRBV2
j_gene: TRBJ2-7
CDR3aa: CASSVGRSWEQYF

v_gene: TRBV28
j_gene: TRBJ2-1
CDR3aa: CASSLLGGTFF

v_gene: TRBV11-2
j_gene: TRBJ1-4
CDR3aa: CASSLTFGTGVFWDEKLFF

v_gene: TRBV18
j_gene: TRBJ1-1
CDR3aa: CASSPMAQWGLEAFF

v_gene: TRBV7-2
j_gene: TRBJ1-1
CDR3aa: CASSLSGANTEAFF

v_gene: TRBV29-1
j_gene: TRBJ2-2
CDR3aa: CSVDGTRSTGELFF

v_gene: TRBV6-6
j_gene: TRBJ2-1
CDR3aa: CASKRTTSSYNEQFF

v_gene: TRBV29-1
j_gene: TRBJ2-7
CDR3aa: CSVSGTDTYEQYF

v_gene: TRBV4-1
j_gene: TRBJ1-4
CDR3aa: CASSQRGLWGEKLFF

v_gene: TRBV5-4
j_gene: TRBJ2-1
CDR3aa: CASSPKGGGNYNEQFF

v_gene: TRBV28
j_gene: TRBJ1-5
CDR3aa: CASSFRGTGRNQPQHF

v_gene: TRBV4-2
j_gene: TRBJ2-7
CDR3aa: CASSQDNRGPRWYF

v_gene: TRBV6-5
j_gene: TRBJ2-5
CDR3aa: CASSSGNPTETQYF

v_gene: TRBV5-1
j_gene: TRBJ1-5
CDR3aa: CASSPFGVRDQPQHF

v_gene: TRBV28
j_gene: TRBJ2-7
CDR3aa: CASSPLGQGGEQYF

v_gene: TRBV6-5
j_gene: TRBJ2-1
CDR3aa: CASSYSALANEQFF

v_gene: TRBV6-1
j_gene: TRBJ2-7
CDR3aa: CASSETSYEQYF

v_gene: TRBV27
j_gene: TRBJ1-5
CDR3aa: CASSFGRGTQPQHF

v_gene: TRBV10-2
j_gene: -
CDR3aa: CASRGTGSYEQYF

v_gene: TRBV2
j_gene: TRBJ2-6
CDR3aa: CASRVGGGSGANVLTF

v_gene: TRBV9
j_gene: TRBJ1-3
CDR3aa: CASSISGTGASGNTIYF

v_gene: TRBV6-5
j_gene: TRBJ1-2
CDR3aa: CASSLREGTGYGYTF

v_gene: TRBV10-3
j_gene: TRBJ2-4
CDR3aa: CAISESGLAGRNIQYF

v_gene: TRBV4-3
j_gene: TRBJ2-7
CDR3aa: CASSLGQSSYEQYF

v_gene: TRBV5-1
j_gene: TRBJ2-1
CDR3aa: CASSSQASYNEQFF

v_gene: TRBV5-1
j_gene: TRBJ2-7
CDR3aa: CASREAGASYEQYF

v_gene: TRBV25-1
j_gene: TRBJ1-4
CDR3aa: CASSGRGLATNEKLFF

v_gene: TRBV9
j_gene: TRBJ2-1
CDR3aa: CASSGGTGNEQFF

v_gene: TRBV30
j_gene: TRBJ2-5
CDR3aa: CAWSVRRGPQETQYF

v_gene: TRBV7-9
j_gene: TRBJ1-5
CDR3aa: CASSRRGANQPQHF

v_gene: TRBV28
j_gene: TRBJ1-2
CDR3aa: CASSFYDRGNGYTF

v_gene: TRBV9
j_gene: TRBJ1-4
CDR3aa: CASSGQGVREKLFF

v_gene: TRBV28
j_gene: TRBJ2-1
CDR3aa: CASSYGGPNNEQFF

v_gene: TRBV27
j_gene: TRBJ2-7
CDR3aa: CASSRGGEAGSYEQYF

v_gene: TRBV5-1
j_gene: TRBJ2-7
CDR3aa: CARFLRYEQYF

v_gene: TRBV5-4
j_gene: TRBJ2-3
CDR3aa: CASRSGTSGTDTQYF

v_gene: TRBV5-1
j_gene: TRBJ2-5
CDR3aa: CASSKGSGETQYF